The next 30 T cell receptor beta chains were all read from a single sample in a study of T cell responses to AZD1222 COVID-19 vaccine. Libraries were prepared by immunoSEQ multiplex PCR; TCRdb keeps only in-frame clonotypes and omits some of them. The sample lists 150,000 to 180,000 clones; more than 75% were seen once. This material consisted of peripheral blood, taken on day 0 of AZD1222 vaccination. These receptors all stem from an adult in good health.

V usage is TRBV3-1 (or the pseudogene TRBV3-2) and J usage is TRBJ1-5; 9 bases line up with TRBD1. CDR3 length equals 15 residues. Germline V gene lookup returns CDR1 LGHDT and CDR2 YNNKEL (reference sequence). V lost 4 bases and J lost 5; bases outside the gene matches: 6. CDR3 nucleotide sequence: TGTGCCAGCAGCCGGTCGGGACAGGGACATCAGCCCCAGCATTTT. It specifies CASSRSGQGHQPQHF.

The chain carries TRBV5-1 and TRBJ2-2, with TRBD1 matching over 9 bases. This CDR3 has 16 amino acids. CDR1 is SGHRS, CDR2 YFSETQ, per germline. The ends lost 3 bases at V and 1 base at J; junction bases unmatched: 4. In nucleotides, the CDR3 is TGCGCCAGCAGCTATTCGGACAGGGGGAACACCGGGGAGCTGTTTTTT. It encodes CASSYSDRGNTGELFF.

This chain links TRBV15 with TRBJ1-1; 7 nucleotides agree with TRBD1. Trimming took 0 bases from V and 1 from J; bases not matched to a gene: 5. The V gene's germline CDR1 is LNHNV and CDR2 YYDKDF (reference sequence). This CDR3 comprises 16 residues. CDR3 sequence reads: CATSREGTARNTEAFF. CDR3 sequence (DNA): TGTGCCACCAGCAGAGAGGGGACAGCACGGAACACTGAAGCTTTCTTT.

The chain is built from TRBV10-3 and TRBJ1-1; D possibly corresponds to TRBD1 (6 bases). Germline CDR1 is ENHRY and CDR2 is SYGVKD. CDR3 length: 12 residues. Trimming removed 6 bases from V and 1 base from J, with 6 bases in between. The CDR3 region has the DNA TGTGCCATCAGACAGGGGAACACTGAAGCTTTCTTT. Translated: CAIRQGNTEAFF.

With respect to this clone: One end of the junction fails to match germline, which may point to a read error. The genes are TRBV7-7 and TRBJ2-1; the D gene is possibly TRBD2 (5 bases). The CDR3 is made up of 13 amino acids. Germline CDR1 SSHAT, CDR2 FNYEAQ (reference sequence). For the CDR3, the DNA is TGTGCTAGCAGCCTTACCGGGGTAGCCAAGCAGTTCTTC. This gives the protein CASSLTGVAKQFF.

The V gene is TRBV6-5, the J gene TRBJ1-6; 8 bases agree with TRBD1. The germline V gene has CDR1 MNHEY and CDR2 SVGAGI. The CDR3 loop spans 14 amino acids. The V segment lost 6 bases and the J segment 7 bases; nucleotides outside the gene matches: 5. CDR3 sequence: CASSRTGLNSPLHF. DNA for the CDR3: TGTGCCAGCAGCCGGACAGGGCTCAATTCACCCCTCCACTTT.

The V and J genes are TRBV6-5 and TRBJ1-2, with D possibly being TRBD1 (5 bases). V shed 7 bases and J shed 2 bases, with 17 bases lying between them. Germline V gives CDR1 MNHEY, CDR2 SVGAGI. The CDR3 has 15 residues. CDR3 protein: CASKEGPTGNYGYTF. CDR3 DNA: TGTGCCAGCAAGGAGGGGCCGACGGGGAACTATGGCTACACCTTC.

This sequence joins TRBV15 and TRBJ2-5, with D perhaps TRBD1 (5 bases). The germline V and J ends were trimmed by 3 bases and 5 bases, with 19 bases remaining between them. Germline-derived CDR1 and CDR2 are LNHNV and YYDKDF (reference sequence). This CDR3 comprises 16 residues. The CDR3 region is CATSSLVKGSRETQYF. Written as DNA, the CDR3 is TGTGCCACCAGCAGCTTGGTAAAGGGGTCGCGGGAGACCCAGTACTTC.

This chain links TRBV5-5 with TRBJ2-1; 10 bases are shared with TRBD2. Germline CDR1 SGHKS, CDR2 YYEKEE (reference sequence). Unmatched junction bases numbered 5, after V lost 2 bases and J lost 9 bases. CDR3 size: 14 residues. The CDR3 reads CASSLLAGLLEQFF. In DNA form, the CDR3 reads TGTGCCAGCAGCTTACTAGCGGGGCTGCTTGAGCAGTTCTTC.

In this sample, this clone turned up once. This CDR3 is CASSQGIDQPQHF. CDR3 nucleotides: TGCGCCAGCAGCCAAGGGATTGACCAGCCCCAGCATTTT. The chain uses TRBV5-1 and TRBJ1-5; D gene uncertain. Germline V gene data show CDR1 as SGHRS and CDR2 as YFSETQ. The V end lost 4 bases, the J end lost 7 bases, and 12 bases lay between the germline ends. The CDR3 is 13 amino acids.

CDR3 DNA: TGTGCCTGGCGTCGAGTGGGAATCTACGAGCAGTACTTC. It translates to CAWRRVGIYEQYF. This chain uses TRBV30 with TRBJ2-7; D is unclear. With 5 bases removed from V and 3 bases from J, the gap between germline ends came to 14 bases. This CDR3 comprises 13 residues. Germline V gives CDR1 GTSNPN, CDR2 SVGIG (reference sequence).

This chain uses TRBV5-6 with TRBJ1-6, with D possibly matching TRBD1 (6 bases). Looked up from germline, CDR1 is SGHDT and CDR2 is YYEEEE. The CDR3 runs 15 residues. V dropped 4 bases and J dropped 6 bases, with 14 bases sitting between them. As DNA, the CDR3 is TGTGCCAGCAGCCTCCCGGGGGCTTCTAATTCACCCCTCCACTTT. It is translated as CASSLPGASNSPLHF.

The chain is built from TRBV4-3 and TRBJ2-3; D possibly corresponds to TRBD1 (5 bases). The CDR3 has 13 residues. Trimming stripped 0 bases from V and 10 bases from J, with 11 bases between. Germline V CDR1 and CDR2: LGHNA, YSLEER. CDR3 protein: CASSQESSQAQYF. The CDR3 DNA sequence: TGCGCCAGCAGCCAAGAAAGCTCACAGGCGCAGTATTTT.

Here the CDR3 DNA reads TGCGCCAGCAGCCAAGATAGGAGCGACTCTGGAAACACCATATATTTT. Amino acids: CASSQDRSDSGNTIYF. This rearrangement joins TRBV4-1 to TRBJ1-3; D is undetermined. Germline V lookup: CDR1 MGHRA, CDR2 YSYEKL. The V and J ends lost 0 bases and 0 bases respectively, with 9 bases between them. The length of the CDR3 is 16 residues.

This rearrangement joins TRBV30 to TRBJ1-2, with 9 bases matching TRBD1. Per germline, CDR1 GTSNPN and CDR2 SVGIG (reference sequence). This CDR3 contains 14 residues. V shed 4 bases, J shed 6 bases, and the junction held 9 bases outside the gene matches. In DNA form, the CDR3 reads TGTGCCTGGACCCCGGACAGGGGAGACCATGGCTACACCTTC. This encodes CAWTPDRGDHGYTF. Using reference TRBV30 and TRBJ1-2 for the parts outside the CDR3, the full variable domain is SQTIHQWPATLVQPVGSPLSLECTVEGTSNPNLYWYRQAAGRGLQLLFYSVGIGQISSEVPQNLSASRPQDRQFILSSKKLLLSDSGFYLCAWTPDRGDHGYTFGSGTRLTVV.

This clone was seen a single time. The gene calls are TRBV19 and TRBJ1-1; perhaps TRBD1 as D (5 bases). Deletions cut 0 bases from V and 11 bases from J, with 22 bases between. Per germline, CDR1 LNHDA and CDR2 SQIVND (reference sequence). The CDR3 runs to 16 residues. The CDR3 spells CASSIDPPQGTYRAFF. CDR3 bases: TGTGCCAGTAGTATAGACCCTCCTCAGGGTACCTATCGGGCTTTCTTT.

This clone has only a few counts. This chain links TRBV10-2 with TRBJ2-5; 8 nucleotides match TRBD2. Germline CDR1 and CDR2: WSHSY and SAAADI. J was trimmed by 0 bases and V by 2 bases; bases with no gene match: 8. CDR3 size: 17 residues. The CDR3 is CASSEGLAGIYQETQYF. CDR3 in DNA: TGCGCCAGCAGTGAGGGATTAGCGGGGATTTACCAAGAGACCCAGTACTTC.

The chain couples TRBV19 to TRBJ2-5, with D possibly being TRBD2 (6 bases). The germline CDR1 and CDR2 sequences are LNHDA and SQIVND (reference sequence). Deletions cut 3 bases from V and 4 bases from J, with 18 bases between. This CDR3 comprises 16 residues. In nucleotides, the CDR3 is TGTGCCAGTAGTATCGGCGTCCTAGCGCCCGGAGAGACCCAGTACTTC. Protein: CASSIGVLAPGETQYF.

V gene TRBV5-4 combines with J gene TRBJ2-7; 8 bases are a match to TRBD1. CDR1 and CDR2 (germline): SGHNT, YYREEE (reference sequence). V was clipped by 4 bases and J by 3 bases; unmatched bases: 12. This CDR3 is built from 16 residues. The chain's CDR3 is CASSRTQQGGDYEQYF. The CDR3 DNA follows: TGTGCCAGCAGCAGAACCCAACAGGGGGGCGACTACGAGCAGTACTTC.

The CDR3 reads CASTLRGLADRVRAGGSYEQYF. As DNA, the CDR3 is TGCGCCAGCACCCTCCGGGGGTTGGCGGACAGGGTGAGGGCGGGGGGCTCCTACGAGCAGTACTTC. This chain uses TRBV5-1 with TRBJ2-7; possibly TRBD1 or TRBD2 for D (8 bases each). Between the trimmed V and J ends, which lost 6 bases and 0 bases, there was a span of 37 bases. CDR3 length: 22 residues. CDR1 is SGHRS and CDR2 is YFSETQ in the germline V gene.

The chain employs TRBV3-1 (or the pseudogene TRBV3-2) and TRBJ1-2; D uncertain. V lost 1 base and J lost 4, with 7 bases in between. CDR1 is LGHDT and CDR2 is YNNKEL in the germline V gene (reference sequence). The CDR3 has 13 amino acids. The CDR3 sequence is CASSQGQTYGYTF. CDR3 nucleotide sequence: TGTGCCAGCAGCCAAGGGCAGACCTATGGCTACACCTTC.

This clone came up a few times. J is TRBJ2-7 and V is TRBV7-3; D possibly uses TRBD1 or TRBD2 (6 bases each). The CDR3 runs 14 residues. V dropped 5 bases and J dropped 8 bases, with 19 bases sitting between them. In germline, CDR1 is SGHTA, CDR2 FQGTGA. The CDR3 region is CASSDQGSGSKQYF. Here the CDR3 DNA reads TGTGCCAGCAGCGACCAGGGGAGCGGGTCCAAGCAGTACTTC.

The chain links TRBV24-1 to TRBJ1-5, with TRBD1 matching over 7 bases. The CDR3 has 15 residues. Germline trimming cut 3 bases from V and 4 bases from J; bases unmatched to any gene: 5. Germline V gene lookup returns CDR1 KGHDR and CDR2 SFDVKD. The CDR3 sequence: CATSDTRDRNQPQHF. The CDR3 bases are TGTGCCACCAGTGATACCCGGGACAGAAATCAGCCCCAGCATTTT.

The chain has TRBV6-5 and TRBJ2-2; 7 bases agree with TRBD1. From germline, CDR1 is MNHEY and CDR2 SVGAGI. This CDR3 has 15 amino acids. The V and J ends lost 8 bases and 3 bases, in that order; junction bases with no gene match: 9. CDR3: CASRRTGQYTGELFF. The CDR3 nucleotides are TGTGCCAGCCGTAGAACGGGACAGTACACCGGGGAGCTGTTTTTT.

V gene TRBV19 combines with J gene TRBJ1-2; 9 bases are a match to TRBD1. Germline assignment: CDR1 LNHDA and CDR2 SQIVND (reference sequence). V shed 5 bases, J shed 4 bases, and the junction held 8 bases outside the gene matches. The CDR3 runs to 15 residues. In nucleotides, the CDR3 is TGTGCCAGTAGTCGGGTCGGGACAGGGTTCTATGGCTACACCTTC. This translates into CASSRVGTGFYGYTF. The complete variable domain, with remaining parts taken from reference TRBV19 and TRBJ1-2, reads DGGITQSPKYLFRKEGQNVTLSCEQNLNHDAMYWYRQDPGQGLRLIYYSQIVNDFQKGDIAEGYSVSREKKESFPLTVTSAQKNPTAFYLCASSRVGTGFYGYTFGSGTRLTVV.

The chain recombines TRBV7-8 with TRBJ1-5; weak D call: TRBD1 (6 bases). Trimming left V 0 bases short and J 1 base short, with 7 bases between. The CDR3 runs 15 residues. Germline CDR1 SGHVS, CDR2 FQNEAQ. This chain's CDR3 is CASSLAQGSNQPQHF. The CDR3, as DNA: TGTGCCAGCAGCTTAGCACAGGGAAGCAATCAGCCCCAGCATTTT.

V and J are TRBV2 and TRBJ1-6; D unclear. CDR1 is SNHLY and CDR2 is FYNNEI in the germline V gene. This CDR3 comprises 13 residues. Trimming left V 0 bases short and J 8 bases short, with 5 bases between. CDR3 loop: CASSEARYSPLHF. DNA of the CDR3: TGTGCCAGCAGTGAAGCGAGGTATTCACCCCTCCACTTT.

This chain connects TRBV2 to TRBJ2-7, with 11 bases matching TRBD1. V lost 5 bases, J lost 9 bases, and 9 bases stayed unmatched. Germline V gene lookup returns CDR1 SNHLY and CDR2 FYNNEI. The CDR3 consists of 14 residues. CDR3 loop: CASSWTGGGRGQYF. For the CDR3, the DNA is TGTGCCAGCAGTTGGACAGGGGGCGGAAGGGGGCAGTACTTC. Combining the CDR3 with reference TRBV2 and TRBJ2-7 gives the whole variable domain EPEVTQTPSHQVTQMGQEVILRCVPISNHLYFYWYRQILGQKVEFLVSFYNNEISEKSEIFDDQFSVERPDGSNFTLKIRSTKLEDSAMYFCASSWTGGGRGQYFGPGTRLTVT.

V and J are TRBV4-3 and TRBJ1-1; 7 nucleotides match TRBD1. The CDR3 extends over 16 amino acids. Per germline, CDR1 LGHNA and CDR2 YSLEER. V trimming: 1 base; J trimming: 4 bases; junction bases outside the gene matches: 9. CDR3 sequence (DNA): TGCGCCAGCAGCCAAGTTCCAAATCAGGGGGTCACTGAAGCTTTCTTT. Translating gives CASSQVPNQGVTEAFF.

In its sample, this clone was seen once. One junction end does not reproduce the germline sequence, and a read error may be involved. This chain connects TRBV12-3 or TRBV12-4 to TRBJ1-1, with D maybe TRBD1 (5 bases). This CDR3 comprises 10 residues. As DNA, the CDR3 is TGTGCCAGCAGTCCCCGGGGGGACGACTTT. It codes for CASSPRGDDF.